Detailed here is one TCR beta chain. Trimming shortened V by 8 bases and J by 2 bases, and 9 bases separated the two germline ends. Germline V gene data show CDR1 as MNHEY and CDR2 as SVGAGI. The CDR3 extends over 12 amino acids. The data originate from a study of blood T cell repertoires in COVID-19. Study summary: Italy, Spain and the United States were the sources of the convalescent and acute COVID-19 samples. PBMCs, B-cell-depleted T cells, or T cells were the source of the cDNA or gDNA that made up the material.

Under the authors' procedure: Counts of nucleated cells, estimated from reference gene primer amplification, were obtained. TCRdb's copy holds only in-frame clones and misses some; the assay was immunoSEQ multiplex PCR. V, J and clone size derive from that table, while D and trimming were established from the DNA sequence. The table has 200,000 to 300,000 clones, roughly 85% seen once. Sequenced: peripheral blood. This chain uses TRBV6-5 with TRBJ1-2; the D is unclear. This receptor was taken from a man between 50 and 59 years old with COVID-19, enrolled during active disease. Here the CDR3 reads CASGKINYGYTF. In DNA, the CDR3 is TGTGCCAGCGGCAAGATAAACTATGGCTACACCTTC.